The 8 T cell receptor beta chains in this list originate from one sample, sequenced in a study of blood T cell repertoires in COVID-19. The assay was immunoSEQ multiplex PCR, and TCRdb's table has in-frame clones only and misses some. This sample has 250,000 to 300,000 clones, with approximately 88% found just once. The sequencing sample was made of PBMCs or T cells enriched from blood (not recorded which). Source of these receptors: a woman aged 25 to 39 who had recovered from COVID-19.

This chain links TRBV28 with TRBJ2-2; a weak D match, TRBD1 (6 bases). Germline values: CDR1 MDHEN, CDR2 SYDVKM. The V and J ends lost 4 bases and 1 base respectively, with 13 bases between them. CDR3 length: 16 amino acids. CDR3 DNA: TGTGCCAGCAGTTCACAAGGACAGATGAACACCGGGGAGCTGTTTTTT. This gives the protein CASSSQGQMNTGELFF.

The chain is built from TRBV20-1 and TRBJ2-3; 11 bases align to TRBD2. Trimming took 3 bases from V and 1 from J; bases not matched to a gene: 3. CDR1 and CDR2 (germline): DFQATT, SNEGSKA (reference sequence). The CDR3 runs to 15 residues. CDR3 nucleotides: TGCAGTGCTAGTAAGACTAGCGGGGGCACAGATACGCAGTATTTT. It specifies CSASKTSGGTDTQYF.

This CDR3 is CASSVGTGGDEKLFF. CDR3 coding DNA: TGTGCCAGCAGCGTTGGAACAGGGGGCGATGAAAAACTGTTTTTT. This chain links TRBV5-5 with TRBJ1-4, with TRBD1 matching over 9 bases. The ends lost 4 bases at V and 6 bases at J; junction bases unmatched: 7. CDR1 is SGHKS, CDR2 YYEKEE, per germline (reference sequence). This CDR3 has 15 amino acids.

The rearrangement joins TRBV3-1 (or the pseudogene TRBV3-2) to TRBJ2-7, with a weak D call TRBD1 (5 bases). In germline, CDR1 is LGHDT, CDR2 YNNKEL (reference sequence). The CDR3 runs to 13 residues. Trimming shortened V by 4 bases and J by 7 bases, and 14 bases separated the two germline ends. DNA of the CDR3: TGTGCCAGCAGCCGGGCCTTACCAGGGGAGCAGTACTTC. This codes for CASSRALPGEQYF.

CDR3 sequence: CASSYLSAGGRYTQYF. The CDR3 region has the DNA TGTGCCAGCAGTTACTTGTCGGCGGGGGGGCGATATACGCAGTATTTT. The V gene is TRBV6-2 or TRBV6-3, the J gene TRBJ2-3, with 9 bases lining up with TRBD2. The ends lost 1 base at V and 7 bases at J; junction bases unmatched: 9. The CDR3 totals 16 residues. Germline CDR1 and CDR2: MNHEY and SVGEGT.

V gene TRBV27 combines with J gene TRBJ2-7; 7 bases map to TRBD2. Germline-derived CDR1 and CDR2 are MNHEY and SMNVEV (reference sequence). The CDR3 has 16 amino acids. The V gene end was trimmed by 0 bases and the J gene end by 7 bases; junction bases not matched to a gene: 12. CDR3: CASSLSPGAGDWEQYF. As DNA, the CDR3 is TGTGCCAGCAGTTTATCCCCCGGCGCGGGAGACTGGGAGCAGTACTTC.

This chain uses TRBV9 with TRBJ1-1; D unclear. V shed 4 bases and J shed 1 base, with 8 bases lying between them. Germline assignment: CDR1 SGDLS and CDR2 YYNGEE. CDR3 length: 13 amino acids. The CDR3 region is CASSPRANTEAFF. The CDR3 bases are TGTGCCAGCAGCCCAAGAGCGAACACTGAAGCTTTCTTT.

The chain carries TRBV19 and TRBJ1-5; perhaps TRBD1 as D (6 bases). V was clipped by 4 bases and J by 1 base, with 23 bases between them. Germline CDR1 reads LNHDA; CDR2 reads SQIVND (reference sequence). CDR3 length: 19 amino acids. CDR3 amino acids: CASSNFRDTMRLSNQPQHF. The CDR3 DNA sequence: TGTGCCAGTAGTAACTTCCGGGACACAATGCGGCTAAGCAATCAGCCCCAGCATTTT.